The 29 T cell receptor beta chains below were found in one sample sequenced in a study of T-cell reconstitution after alpha-beta-depleted transplantation in children (TCRdb year 2016). Library generation was performed with PCR. For sequencing, an Illumina HiSeq 2500 was employed. TCR libraries were prepared with molecular barcoding, using unique molecular identifiers to normalize TCRbeta repertoire quantification. TCRdb reworked the public reads: Q25 trimming with fastp, MiXCR clone assembly, productive beta chains retained. Records with the same CDR3 protein are collapsed into one entry carrying the most frequent genes and DNA. For this sample there are approximately 520,000 distinct CDR3 sequences; about 31% appear just once. Approximately 2.3% of the sample is in the top ten clones. The sequencing here drew on PBMCs from the stem cell graft donor, taken from the stem cell graft. All receptors come from a human donor who donated a stem cell graft to a child with aplastic anemia.

The J gene is TRBJ2-1, the V gene TRBV24-1, with 7 positions matching TRBD2. From germline, CDR1 is KGHDR and CDR2 SFDVKD. V lost 5 bases and J lost 10; bases outside the gene matches: 7. CDR3 size: 13 residues. CDR3 residues: CATSALGGPEQFF. CDR3 bases: TGTGCCACCAGTGCCCTGGGAGGGCCCGAGCAGTTCTTC.

There are many counts of this clonotype. Given the absence of the conserved phenylalanine or tryptophan at the CDR3 end, a read error is likely. The DNA is left out, because the CDR3 cannot be placed on it with certainty; the CDR3 is given as TCRdb lists it. The rearrangement links TRBV20-1 to TRBJ2-7; the D call of TRBD2 is as the table states it, not checked on the DNA. Germline loops: CDR1 DFQATT, CDR2 SNEGSKA (reference sequence). The CDR3 is 8 amino acids long, termini counted. CDR3: CSASGREA.

The rearrangement joins TRBV30 to TRBJ2-1; D unclear. Per germline, CDR1 GTSNPN and CDR2 SVGIG (reference sequence). V dropped 1 base and J dropped 3 bases, with 10 bases sitting between them. The CDR3 totals 14 residues. CDR3: CAWSAWEIYNEQFF. CDR3 nucleotide sequence: TGTGCCTGGAGTGCTTGGGAAATCTACAATGAGCAGTTCTTC.

J is TRBJ2-3 and V is TRBV7-6; D might be TRBD2 (5 bases). Trimming stripped 1 base from V and 6 bases from J, with 20 bases between. CDR1 is SGHVS and CDR2 is FNYEAQ in the germline V gene. The CDR3 runs 17 residues. CDR3 nucleotides: TGTGCCAGCAGCTTAGTGTGGTGGAGCGGCCGTTGGGATACGCAGTATTTT. Its translation: CASSLVWWSGRWDTQYF.

This rearrangement joins TRBV1 to TRBJ2-1; TRBD2 is the table's D call, not checked against the DNA. TRBV1 is flagged as a pseudogene. The CDR3 loop spans 15 amino acids. The CDR3 region is CTSSQLRRAYNEQFF. For the CDR3, the DNA is TGCACCAGCAGCCAACTACGGCGGGCTTACAATGAGCAGTTCTTC.

V is TRBV18 and J is TRBJ2-7, with 8 bases matching TRBD2. The germline CDR1 and CDR2 sequences are KGHSH and LQKENI. This CDR3 is 15 amino acids long. V dropped 2 bases and J dropped 4; count of bases not matched to a gene: 7. Here the CDR3 reads CASSPAGGRLYEQYF. CDR3 DNA: TGTGCCAGCTCACCAGCCGGCGGGAGGTTGTACGAGCAGTACTTC.

The chain couples TRBV4-3 to TRBJ1-1, with a weak D call TRBD1 (5 bases). Germline CDR1 is LGHNA and CDR2 is YSLEER. CDR3 size: 15 residues. The V and J ends lost 4 bases and 1 base respectively, with 13 bases between them. This CDR3 is CASSLQPTENTEAFF. The CDR3 bases are TGCGCCAGCAGCCTTCAACCGACAGAGAACACTGAAGCTTTCTTT.

V gene TRBV20-1 combines with J gene TRBJ2-7, with D perhaps given as TRBD1 or TRBD2 (5 bases each). Germline assignment: CDR1 DFQATT and CDR2 SNEGSKA (reference sequence). The CDR3 contains 15 residues. V shed 5 bases and J shed 1 base, with 18 bases lying between them. The chain's CDR3 is CSALKRRQGSYEQYF. The DNA of the CDR3 is TGCAGTGCTCTCAAGCGGCGGCAGGGATCCTACGAGCAGTACTTC.

V usage is TRBV5-1 and J usage is TRBJ1-4; 7 nucleotides agree with TRBD1. This CDR3 comprises 15 residues. The V gene's germline CDR1 is SGHRS and CDR2 YFSETQ. V was pared by 0 bases and J by 8 bases, with 7 bases of the junction left unmatched. The CDR3 here is CASSLAGTAKEKLFF. The CDR3 DNA follows: TGCGCCAGCAGCTTGGCCGGGACAGCCAAAGAAAAACTGTTTTTT.

This clonotype was detected ten times or more. This rearrangement joins TRBV7-2 to TRBJ2-1; 11 bases match TRBD2. In germline, CDR1 is SGHTA, CDR2 FQGNSA. Trimming removed 1 base from V and 8 bases from J; junction bases left unmatched: 4. The CDR3 has 15 amino acids. The CDR3 sequence is CASSLVAGGPHEQFF. DNA for the CDR3: TGTGCCAGCAGCTTAGTAGCGGGAGGGCCCCATGAGCAGTTCTTC.

This clonotype was observed a few times. The chain carries TRBV29-1 and TRBJ2-1, with D maybe TRBD2 (6 bases). Looked up from germline, CDR1 is SQVTM and CDR2 is ANQGSEA. Trimming pared 7 bases from V and 4 bases from J, leaving 14 bases between. The CDR3 has 13 amino acids. The CDR3 DNA sequence: TGCAGCGCCCGATCGGGGAGGTACAATGAGCAGTTCTTC. This translates into CSARSGRYNEQFF.

The rearrangement uses TRBV10-3 and TRBJ2-1; D is perhaps TRBD2 (6 bases). The CDR3 has 16 residues. Trimming pared 0 bases from V and 7 bases from J, leaving 16 bases between. CDR1 and CDR2 from the germline V gene are ENHRY and SYGVKD. The CDR3 DNA follows: TGTGCCATCAGTGAGTCGAATGGCGGGACGGCGAATGAGCAGTTCTTC. It encodes CAISESNGGTANEQFF.

This clonotype was counted a few times. The V gene is TRBV6-5, the J gene TRBJ2-1, with D perhaps TRBD1 or TRBD2 (5 bases each). The germline CDR1 and CDR2 sequences are MNHEY and SVGAGI. Trimming stripped 8 bases from V and 9 bases from J, with 14 bases between. The CDR3 sequence is 12 residues long. Here the CDR3 reads CASFQGRGEQFF. CDR3 DNA sequence: TGTGCCAGCTTTCAGGGCCGGGGTGAGCAGTTCTTC.

This clonotype was observed a handful of times. V and J are TRBV12-3 or TRBV12-4 and TRBJ2-2; D might be TRBD1 or TRBD2, each matching 5 bases. The V gene lost 7 bases and the J gene lost 6 bases, with 15 bases spanning the gap. The CDR3 is 14 residues long. The CDR3 region is CASTPGPEAGELFF. CDR3 bases: TGTGCCAGCACCCCGGGGCCGGAGGCCGGGGAGCTGTTTTTT.

The rearrangement uses TRBV20-1 and TRBJ1-5; the D is unclear. The V gene's germline CDR1 is DFQATT and CDR2 SNEGSKA (reference sequence). The CDR3 runs to 14 residues. Deletions cut 3 bases from V and 2 bases from J, with 11 bases between. The CDR3: CSASIPEGNQPQHF. Written as DNA, the CDR3 is TGCAGTGCTAGTATCCCGGAGGGCAATCAGCCCCAGCATTTT.

The V call is TRBV29-1, the J call TRBJ2-1, with D possibly TRBD2 on 6 matching bases. This CDR3 comprises 17 residues. Per the germline V gene, CDR1 is SQVTM and CDR2 is ANQGSEA. V was trimmed by 0 bases and J by 4 bases, leaving 19 bases between them. In nucleotides, the CDR3 is TGCAGCGTTGAAGAAGGCGGGGCTCGGTACGGGTACAATGAGCAGTTCTTC. This translates into CSVEEGGARYGYNEQFF.

The chain links TRBV4-2 to TRBJ2-1; TRBD2 matches at 7 bases. This CDR3 has 16 amino acids. Unmatched junction bases numbered 7, after V lost 0 bases and J lost 5 bases. Germline V gives CDR1 LGHNA, CDR2 YNFKEQ. CDR3 coding DNA: TGTGCCAGCAGCCAAGATTGGCTAGCGGTCAACAATGAGCAGTTCTTC. Residues: CASSQDWLAVNNEQFF.

The rearrangement links TRBV5-1 to TRBJ1-1; the match to TRBD1 covers 10 bases. Trimming took 4 bases from V and 4 from J; bases not matched to a gene: 7. The CDR3 sequence is 15 residues long. Germline V gene sequence: CDR1 SGHRS, CDR2 YFSETQ. In DNA form, the CDR3 reads TGCGCCAGCAGCACCGGACAGGGGGGAGTCACTGAAGCTTTCTTT. This sequence encodes CASSTGQGGVTEAFF.

This CDR3 reads CSARGASSDSNQPQHF. CDR3 DNA: TGCAGTGCTAGAGGCGCTAGTTCCGATAGCAATCAGCCCCAGCATTTT. The chain uses TRBV20-1 and TRBJ1-5; D unresolved. V was clipped by 1 base and J by 0 bases, with 13 bases between them. The CDR3 totals 16 residues. Germline CDR1 DFQATT, CDR2 SNEGSKA (reference sequence).

The rearrangement joins TRBV4-3 to TRBJ1-1; TRBD1 aligns across 8 bases. The CDR3 loop spans 15 amino acids. V shed 0 bases and J 3 bases; nucleotides not matched to a gene: 3. The germline gives CDR1 LGHNA, CDR2 YSLEER. Here the CDR3 DNA reads TGCGCCAGCAGCCAAGATGGCAGGGGGCACACTGAAGCTTTCTTT. It is translated as CASSQDGRGHTEAFF.

The genes are TRBV11-2 and TRBJ2-3; D possibly matches TRBD1 or TRBD2 (5 bases each). Germline CDR1 SGHAT, CDR2 FQNNGV. Trimming stripped 1 base from V and 4 bases from J, with 9 bases between. This CDR3 is 14 amino acids long. The CDR3 protein is CASSLGGDADTQYF. In DNA form, the CDR3 reads TGTGCCAGCAGCTTAGGAGGGGATGCAGATACGCAGTATTTT.

This clonotype was observed a handful of times. The rearrangement links TRBV3-1 to TRBJ1-5, with 8 bases identical to TRBD1. The germline V gene has CDR1 LGHDT and CDR2 YNNKEL (reference sequence). The CDR3 is 18 amino acids. The V segment lost 1 base and the J segment 3 bases; nucleotides outside the gene matches: 11. CDR3 DNA: TGTGCCAGCAGCCAAGGAGGGATCGGACAGGGCCTCAATCAGCCCCAGCATTTT. Encoded protein: CASSQGGIGQGLNQPQHF. Full variable domain (remainder filled in from reference TRBV3-1 and TRBJ1-5): DTAVSQTPKYLVTQMGNDKSIKCEQNLGHDTMYWYKQDSKKFLKIMFSYNNKELIINETVPNRFSPKSPDKAHLNLHINSLELGDSAVYFCASSQGGIGQGLNQPQHFGDGTRLSIL.

The rearrangement links TRBV27 to TRBJ1-2; D is possibly TRBD1 (5 bases). Germline CDR1 and CDR2: MNHEY and SMNVEV (reference sequence). V was cut by 4 bases and J by 8 bases, with 17 bases left in between. The CDR3 covers 14 residues. The CDR3 DNA reads as TGTGCCAGCAGTTCTACGGGACGAGGAAGAGGCTACACCTTC. Translation: CASSSTGRGRGYTF.

In DNA form, the CDR3 reads TGCGCCAGCAGCCCCGTGTCGCGCTCCTACAATGAGCAGTTCTTC. Its protein is CASSPVSRSYNEQFF. The chain combines TRBV5-1 with TRBJ2-1; no clear D gene. The germline gives CDR1 SGHRS, CDR2 YFSETQ. This CDR3 is 15 amino acids long. The germline V and J ends were trimmed by 4 bases and 0 bases, with 11 bases remaining between them.

This clonotype was found many times. The chain recombines TRBV30 with TRBJ1-2; D is undetermined. The germline V gene encodes CDR1 GTSNPN and CDR2 SVGIG (reference sequence). This CDR3 is built from 15 residues. Between the trimmed V and J ends, which lost 1 base and 1 base, there was a span of 13 bases. The CDR3 here is CAWSGVLPLNYGYTF. CDR3 DNA sequence: TGTGCCTGGAGTGGGGTGTTACCCCTTAACTATGGCTACACCTTC.

The rearrangement links TRBV15 to TRBJ1-1; TRBD1 agrees at 7 bases. CDR1 is LNHNV and CDR2 is YYDKDF in the germline V gene (reference sequence). J was trimmed by 2 bases and V by 1 base; bases with no gene match: 4. This CDR3 contains 15 residues. In nucleotides, the CDR3 is TGTGCCACCAGCAGAGGAGGGGGCCCAAACACTGAAGCTTTCTTT. Translated, it gives CATSRGGGPNTEAFF.

This clonotype was detected only a few times. The gene calls are TRBV4-3 and TRBJ2-1, with TRBD1 as a possible D gene (6 bases). CDR3 length: 14 residues. Trimming removed 3 bases at V and 10 bases at J, with 16 bases between. Germline V lookup: CDR1 LGHNA, CDR2 YSLEER. CDR3 sequence reads: CASSHRSGGWEQFF. The CDR3 nucleotides read TGCGCCAGCAGCCATCGATCTGGGGGCTGGGAGCAGTTCTTC.

The sample holds a few counts of this clonotype. The V gene is TRBV7-9, the J gene TRBJ1-2; no clear D gene. Germline CDR1 SEHNR, CDR2 FQNEAQ (reference sequence). The CDR3 sequence is 11 residues long. Trimming cost V 5 bases and J 7 bases, with 8 bases left between them. The CDR3 DNA is TGTGCCAGCAGCACACAAGGTGGCTACACCTTC. Its translation: CASSTQGGYTF.

This clonotype has more than one count but fewer than ten. This chain uses TRBV4-1 with TRBJ1-1; D is undetermined. The CDR3 sequence is 13 residues long. The germline V gene encodes CDR1 MGHRA and CDR2 YSYEKL. The V end was cut by 0 bases, the J end by 6 bases, with 8 bases between. The CDR3 nucleotides are TGCGCCAGCAGCCAAGACCAGGCGGCTGAAGCTTTCTTT. Translating it yields CASSQDQAAEAFF.